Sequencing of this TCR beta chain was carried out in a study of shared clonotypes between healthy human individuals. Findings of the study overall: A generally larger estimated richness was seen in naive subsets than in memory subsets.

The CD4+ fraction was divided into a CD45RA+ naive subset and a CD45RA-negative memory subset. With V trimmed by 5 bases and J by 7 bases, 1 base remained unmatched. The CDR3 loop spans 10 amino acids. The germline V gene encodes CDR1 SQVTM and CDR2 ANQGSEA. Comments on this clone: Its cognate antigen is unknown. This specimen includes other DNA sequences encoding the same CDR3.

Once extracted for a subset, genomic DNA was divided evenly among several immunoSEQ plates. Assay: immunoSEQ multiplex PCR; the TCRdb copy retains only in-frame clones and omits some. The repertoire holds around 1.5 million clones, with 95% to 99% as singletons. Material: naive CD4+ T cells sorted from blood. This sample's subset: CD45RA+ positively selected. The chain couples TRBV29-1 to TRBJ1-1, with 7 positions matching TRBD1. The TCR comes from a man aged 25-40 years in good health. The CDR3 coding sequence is TGCAGCGTTCAGGGGGTTGAAGCTTTCTTT. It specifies CSVQGVEAFF.